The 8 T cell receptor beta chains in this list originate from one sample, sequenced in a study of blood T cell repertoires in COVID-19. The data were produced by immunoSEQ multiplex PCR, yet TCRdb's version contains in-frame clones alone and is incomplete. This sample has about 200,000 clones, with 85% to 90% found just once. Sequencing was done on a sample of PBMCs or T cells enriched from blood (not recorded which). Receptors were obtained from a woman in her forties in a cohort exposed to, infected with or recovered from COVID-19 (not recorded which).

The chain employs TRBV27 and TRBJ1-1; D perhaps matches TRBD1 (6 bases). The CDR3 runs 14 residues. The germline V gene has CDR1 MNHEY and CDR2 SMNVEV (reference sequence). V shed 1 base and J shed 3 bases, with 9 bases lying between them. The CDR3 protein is CASSLFRGDTEAFF. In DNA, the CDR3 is TGTGCCAGCAGTTTATTCAGGGGTGACACTGAAGCTTTCTTT.

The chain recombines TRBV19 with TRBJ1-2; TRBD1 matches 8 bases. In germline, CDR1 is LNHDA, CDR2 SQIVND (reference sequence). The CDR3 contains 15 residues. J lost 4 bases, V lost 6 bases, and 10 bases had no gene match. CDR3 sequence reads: CASRALAGGPYGYTF. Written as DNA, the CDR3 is TGTGCCAGTAGGGCACTGGCAGGGGGCCCCTATGGCTACACCTTC.

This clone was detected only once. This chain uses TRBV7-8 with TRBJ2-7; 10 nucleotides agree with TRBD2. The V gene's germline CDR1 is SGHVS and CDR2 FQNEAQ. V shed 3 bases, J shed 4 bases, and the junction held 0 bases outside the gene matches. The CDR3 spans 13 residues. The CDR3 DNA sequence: TGTGCCAGCAGCTTGGGACTAGCGTACGAGCAGTACTTC. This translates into CASSLGLAYEQYF. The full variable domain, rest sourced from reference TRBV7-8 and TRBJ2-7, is GAGVSQSPRYKVAKRGQDVALRCDPISGHVSLFWYQQALGQGPEFLTYFQNEAQLDKSGLPSDRFFAERPEGSVSTLKIQRTQQEDSAVYLCASSLGLAYEQYFGPGTRLTVT.

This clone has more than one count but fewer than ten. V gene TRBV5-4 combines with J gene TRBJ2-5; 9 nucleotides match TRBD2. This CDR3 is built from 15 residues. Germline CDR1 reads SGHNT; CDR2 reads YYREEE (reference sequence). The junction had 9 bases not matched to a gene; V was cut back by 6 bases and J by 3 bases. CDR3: CASTDGKRGEETQYF. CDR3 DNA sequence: TGTGCCAGCACCGACGGGAAGCGGGGGGAAGAGACCCAGTACTTC.

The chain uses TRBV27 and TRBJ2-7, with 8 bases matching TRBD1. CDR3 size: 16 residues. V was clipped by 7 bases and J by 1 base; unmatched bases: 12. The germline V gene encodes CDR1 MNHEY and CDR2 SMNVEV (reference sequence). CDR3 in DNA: TGTGCCAGCACCTCGACAAGGGACAGGTTATCCTACGAGCAGTACTTC. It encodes CASTSTRDRLSYEQYF.

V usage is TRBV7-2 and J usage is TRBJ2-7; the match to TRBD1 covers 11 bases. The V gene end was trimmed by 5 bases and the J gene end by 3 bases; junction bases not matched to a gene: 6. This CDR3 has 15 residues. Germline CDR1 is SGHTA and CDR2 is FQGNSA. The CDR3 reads CASSAWDRGFYEQYF. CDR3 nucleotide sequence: TGTGCCAGCAGCGCATGGGACAGGGGGTTCTACGAGCAGTACTTC.

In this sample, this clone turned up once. CDR3 in amino acids: CASSLQVAGSHEQYF. As DNA, the CDR3 is TGTGCCAGCAGCTTACAAGTAGCGGGGTCCCACGAGCAGTACTTC. This chain joins TRBV7-8 and TRBJ2-7; 8 bases are a match to TRBD2. CDR3 length: 15 amino acids. Germline V gene data show CDR1 as SGHVS and CDR2 as FQNEAQ. V was pared by 2 bases and J by 5 bases, with 8 bases of the junction left unmatched.

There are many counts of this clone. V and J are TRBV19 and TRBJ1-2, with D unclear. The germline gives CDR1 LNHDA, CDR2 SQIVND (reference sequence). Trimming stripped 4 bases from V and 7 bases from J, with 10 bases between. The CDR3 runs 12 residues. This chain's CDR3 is CASSRGSAGYTF. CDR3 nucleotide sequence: TGTGCCAGTAGTAGAGGGTCCGCTGGCTACACCTTC.